The 27 T cell receptor beta chains below were found in one sample sequenced in a study of regulatory T cells in long-lasting Graves disease. According to the study, TCR beta libraries were built with iRepertoire HTBI primers and CDR3-region Arm-PCR. TCRdb independently ran MiXCR on the multiplex PCR reads; one entry per CDR3 protein. The repertoire holds about 400,000 distinct CDR3 sequences, with 20% as singletons. Time point reported: persistent/refractory GD, antithyroid drugs over 5 years with positive TRAb. With RNA extracted from PBMCs as input, the TCR library was made. Sequencing used peripheral blood mononuclear cells (PBMCs), obtained when the disease was refractory, from a patient treated with antithyroid drugs. The receptors originated from a female donor with Graves disease.

This clonotype occurred a few times. This chain connects TRBV5-4 to TRBJ1-4, with TRBD1 matching 9 bases. Germline assignment: CDR1 SGHNT and CDR2 YYREEE (reference sequence). V was clipped by 4 bases and J by 4 bases; unmatched bases: 5. The CDR3 runs 15 residues. The CDR3, as DNA: TGTGCCAGCAGCGTCTCGACAGGGGGTAATGAAAAACTGTTTTTT. Translated: CASSVSTGGNEKLFF. Variable domain in full (rest from reference TRBV5-4 and TRBJ1-4): ETGVTQSPTHLIKTRGQQVTLRCSSQSGHNTVSWYQQALGQGPQFIFQYYREEENGRGNFPPRFSGLQFPNYSSELNVNALELDDSALYLCASSVSTGGNEKLFFGSGTQLSVL.

This clonotype was recorded at least ten times. Written as DNA, the CDR3 is TGCAGTGCTAGTCCCGGGACAGTCCAAGAGACCCAGTACTTC. This gives the protein CSASPGTVQETQYF. V usage is TRBV20-1 and J usage is TRBJ2-5; 7 nucleotides agree with TRBD1. The germline V gene has CDR1 DFQATT and CDR2 SNEGSKA (reference sequence). Trimming took 3 bases from V and 1 from J; bases not matched to a gene: 5. This CDR3 is built from 14 residues.

In this sample, this clonotype turned up a few times. This chain links TRBV5-1 with TRBJ2-4, with D maybe TRBD1 (5 bases). V was pared by 0 bases and J by 1 base, with 14 bases between. CDR3 size: 17 residues. Germline assignment: CDR1 SGHRS and CDR2 YFSETQ. The CDR3 nucleotides are TGCGCCAGCAGCTTGGTCTGGCAGGGTGGTGCCAAAAACATTCAGTACTTC. Translation: CASSLVWQGGAKNIQYF.

This chain uses TRBV6-5 with TRBJ2-1, with D possibly being TRBD1 or TRBD2 (5 bases each). V shed 1 base and J shed 7 bases, with 11 bases lying between them. Germline CDR1 is MNHEY and CDR2 is SVGAGI. CDR3 length: 14 amino acids. The DNA of the CDR3 is TGTGCCAGCAGTTACTTGGGGGTTGGGAATGAGCAGTTCTTC. Protein sequence: CASSYLGVGNEQFF.

This clonotype was counted many times. This chain connects TRBV27 to TRBJ2-5; D is perhaps TRBD1 or TRBD2 (6 bases each). Germline V gene data show CDR1 as MNHEY and CDR2 as SMNVEV (reference sequence). Trimming cost V 6 bases and J 5 bases, with 16 bases left between them. This CDR3 comprises 14 residues. In DNA form, the CDR3 reads TGTGCCAGCAGACCTTATGGGGGGCTCGAGACCCAGTACTTC. Its protein product is CASRPYGGLETQYF.

Only a few counts were recorded for this clonotype. This sequence joins TRBV3-1 and TRBJ2-5; D not resolved. The CDR3 contains 12 residues. The germline V gene encodes CDR1 LGHDT and CDR2 YNNKEL (reference sequence). Deletions cut 0 bases from V and 9 bases from J, with 8 bases between. CDR3 nucleotides: TGTGCCAGCAGCCAAGATCTCGCCCCCCAGTACTTC. This encodes CASSQDLAPQYF.

This clonotype showed up many times. V usage is TRBV18 and J usage is TRBJ1-5; weak D call: TRBD1 (5 bases). CDR1 is KGHSH, CDR2 LQKENI, per germline. The CDR3 sequence is 14 residues long. The germline V and J ends were trimmed by 2 bases and 5 bases, with 10 bases remaining between them. The CDR3 region is CASSPSGQDQPQHF. The CDR3 region has the DNA TGTGCCAGCTCACCATCAGGGCAGGATCAGCCCCAGCATTTT. The entire variable domain, with the rest obtained from reference TRBV18 and TRBJ1-5, is as follows: NAGVMQNPRHLVRRRGQEARLRCSPMKGHSHVYWYRQLPEEGLKFMVYLQKENIIDESGMPKERFSAEFPKEGPSILRIQQVVRGDSAAYFCASSPSGQDQPQHFGDGTRLSIL.

This clonotype was seen more than once but under ten times. The CDR3 DNA is TGCAGCGTGTTACAGCTAGCCAAAAACATTCAGTACTTC. Translation gives CSVLQLAKNIQYF. V gene TRBV29-1 combines with J gene TRBJ2-4; D is undetermined. Germline V CDR1 and CDR2: SQVTM, ANQGSEA. V shed 6 bases and J shed 0 bases, with 9 bases lying between them. This CDR3 is 13 amino acids long.

A few counts support this clonotype. The chain couples TRBV6-2 or TRBV6-3 to TRBJ1-5, with D tentatively TRBD1 (6 bases). V was pared by 4 bases and J by 0 bases, with 13 bases between. This CDR3 is built from 16 residues. Germline assignment: CDR1 MNHEY and CDR2 SVGEGT. The CDR3 region has the DNA TGTGCCAGCAGTTGGGAGCCAGGGGATAGCAATCAGCCCCAGCATTTT. Its translation is CASSWEPGDSNQPQHF.

This rearrangement joins TRBV19 to TRBJ1-5; possibly TRBD1 for D (5 bases). The length of the CDR3 is 12 residues. Germline V CDR1 and CDR2: LNHDA, SQIVND (reference sequence). V lost 10 bases, J lost 9 bases, and 16 bases lay in between. The CDR3 sequence: CATGTSWSPQHF. The DNA of the CDR3 is TGTGCCACCGGGACGTCCTGGTCGCCCCAGCATTTT.

A few counts support this clonotype. This rearrangement joins TRBV6-2 or TRBV6-3 to TRBJ2-5; weak D call: TRBD1 (6 bases). Trimming took 4 bases from V and 4 from J, leaving 16 bases between them. Germline V gives CDR1 MNHEY, CDR2 SVGEGT. The CDR3 spans 15 residues. The chain's CDR3 is CASSSFPGTRETQYF. The CDR3 coding sequence is TGTGCCAGCAGTTCTTTTCCCGGGACACGAGAGACCCAGTACTTC.

This clonotype came up many times. J is TRBJ2-4 and V is TRBV12-3 or TRBV12-4; D is ambiguous. The ends were cut back, 5 bases at V and 9 bases at J, with 11 bases in the middle. This CDR3 spans 12 amino acids. Here the CDR3 reads CASSPDDGIQYF. CDR3 sequence (DNA): TGTGCCAGCAGTCCCGACGACGGCATTCAGTACTTC.

A few counts support this clonotype. This chain links TRBV20-1 with TRBJ2-5; no clear D. Germline V gene lookup returns CDR1 DFQATT and CDR2 SNEGSKA (reference sequence). Trimming removed 3 bases at V and 5 bases at J, with 4 bases between. The CDR3 sequence is 10 residues long. For the CDR3, the DNA is TGCAGTGCTAGGTTGGAGACCCAGTACTTC. Translated, it gives CSARLETQYF.

J is TRBJ1-2 and V is TRBV25-1; TRBD1 aligns across 7 bases. Unmatched junction bases numbered 5, after V lost 3 bases and J lost 4 bases. In germline, CDR1 is MGHDK, CDR2 SYGVNS. This CDR3 has 14 residues. CDR3 sequence reads: CASSDDRAGYGYTF. The CDR3, as DNA: TGTGCCAGCAGTGACGACAGGGCTGGCTATGGCTACACCTTC.

With regard to this clonotype: Just one base apart from a much larger clone, this may be a read error. The chain combines TRBV7-2 with TRBJ1-4; D is ambiguous. Germline V lookup: CDR1 SGHTA, CDR2 FQGNSA. The CDR3 spans 11 residues. Deletions cut 5 bases from V and 12 bases from J, with 10 bases between. The CDR3 spells CASSAGSELFF. For the CDR3, the DNA is TGTGCCAGCAGCGCCGGGTCTGAACTGTTTTTT. The variable domain in full, with the rest retrieved from reference TRBV7-2 and TRBJ1-4, is GAGVSQSPSNKVTEKGKDVELRCDPISGHTALYWYRQSLGQGLEFLIYFQGNSAPDKSGLPSDRFSAERTGGSVSTLTIQRTQQEDSAVYLCASSAGSELFFGSGTQLSVL.

This sequence joins TRBV10-2 and TRBJ2-2; possibly TRBD2 for D (6 bases). With 7 bases removed from V and 4 bases from J, the gap between germline ends came to 13 bases. The CDR3 extends over 14 amino acids. Looked up from germline, CDR1 is WSHSY and CDR2 is SAAADI. The CDR3 here is CASTLADRTGELFF. The CDR3 DNA reads as TGCGCCAGCACCTTAGCGGACCGCACCGGGGAGCTGTTTTTT.

Many counts were recorded for this clonotype. The CDR3 region has the DNA TGTGCCAGCTCACCACCGGGGACCTACGAGCAGTACTTC. This sequence encodes CASSPPGTYEQYF. The chain couples TRBV12-3 or TRBV12-4 to TRBJ2-7, with D perhaps TRBD2 (5 bases). V lost 8 bases and J lost 2, with 13 bases in between. The CDR3 has 13 amino acids.

This clonotype was counted at least ten times. The chain is built from TRBV5-1 and TRBJ1-2, with 11 bases matching TRBD1. V was pared by 2 bases and J by 4 bases, with 7 bases of the junction left unmatched. The CDR3 runs 16 residues. CDR1 and CDR2 (germline): SGHRS, YFSETQ. Here the CDR3 DNA reads TGCGCCAGCAGCTTACTGGACAGGGGGCGAATCTATGGCTACACCTTC. Its translation: CASSLLDRGRIYGYTF.

CDR3 in amino acids: CASSIRDRGHSGELFF. CDR3 DNA sequence: TGTGCCAGTAGTATCCGGGACAGGGGCCATTCCGGGGAGCTGTTTTTT. This sequence joins TRBV19 and TRBJ2-2; 10 bases are shared with TRBD1. The CDR3 loop spans 16 amino acids. Germline CDR1 LNHDA, CDR2 SQIVND (reference sequence). J gave up 6 bases and V 3 bases, and 7 bases lay outside the gene matches.

This clonotype was recorded many times. The genes are TRBV12-5 and TRBJ1-4; maybe TRBD1 (6 bases). Trimming removed 6 bases at V and 0 bases at J, with 14 bases between. Germline V gene lookup returns CDR1 LGHNT and CDR2 FRNRAP. This CDR3 region has 16 residues. CDR3 coding DNA: TGTGCTAGTGGCCAGACAGGCGTAGCAACTAATGAAAAACTGTTTTTT. It encodes CASGQTGVATNEKLFF. Full variable domain (rest looked up from reference TRBV12-5 and TRBJ1-4): DARVTQTPRHKVTEMGQEVTMRCQPILGHNTVFWYRQTMMQGLELLAYFRNRAPLDDSGMPKDRFSAEMPDATLATLKIQPSEPRDSAVYFCASGQTGVATNEKLFFGSGTQLSVL.

This chain joins TRBV30 and TRBJ1-1; D not resolved. Germline V gene lookup returns CDR1 GTSNPN and CDR2 SVGIG (reference sequence). Trimming took 0 bases from V and 8 from J, leaving 10 bases between them. The CDR3 extends over 12 amino acids. CDR3 nucleotide sequence: TGTGCCTGGAGTGTAGGTCCTGTCGAAGCTTTCTTT. It is translated as CAWSVGPVEAFF.

Remarks on this clonotype: Given a much more abundant clone one base away, this may be a read error. The chain couples TRBV7-9 to TRBJ2-7; no firm D call. Per germline, CDR1 SEHNR and CDR2 FQNEAQ (reference sequence). The CDR3 consists of 13 residues. V was pared by 6 bases and J by 3 bases, with 12 bases between. The CDR3 DNA is TGTGCCAGCAGTCGATCGTTGAGCTACGAGCAGTACTTC. This encodes CASSRSLSYEQYF. Filled out from reference TRBV7-9 and TRBJ2-7, the complete variable domain reads DTGVSQNPRHKITKRGQNVTFRCDPISEHNRLYWYRQTLGQGPEFLTYFQNEAQLEKSRLLSDRFSAERPKGSFSTLEIQRTEQGDSAMYLCASSRSLSYEQYFGPGTRLTVT.

V gene TRBV10-2 combines with J gene TRBJ2-7, with D possibly being TRBD1 (6 bases). The ends were cut back, 3 bases at V and 0 bases at J, with 9 bases in the middle. This CDR3 comprises 14 residues. The V gene's germline CDR1 is WSHSY and CDR2 SAAADI. Written as DNA, the CDR3 is TGCGCCAGCAGTGACAGGGACAACTCCTACGAGCAGTACTTC. It is translated as CASSDRDNSYEQYF.

The chain links TRBV28 to TRBJ2-1, with 13 positions matching TRBD2. With 5 bases clipped from V and 6 bases from J, the junction kept 4 bases outside the gene matches. Germline loops: CDR1 MDHEN, CDR2 SYDVKM. The CDR3 has 15 residues. CDR3 sequence: CASSLRTSGSNEQFF. The DNA of the CDR3 is TGTGCCAGCAGTCTGAGGACTAGCGGGAGCAATGAGCAGTTCTTC.

The V gene is TRBV29-1, the J gene TRBJ2-5, with TRBD2 matching 15 bases. The trim removed 4 bases at V and 1 base at J, leaving 7 bases unmatched. This CDR3 comprises 17 residues. Looked up from germline, CDR1 is SQVTM and CDR2 is ANQGSEA. In nucleotides, the CDR3 is TGCAGCGTTGTTCGGACTAGCGGGAGGGACACCCAAGAGACCCAGTACTTC. Translation: CSVVRTSGRDTQETQYF. The whole variable domain, filled in from reference TRBV29-1 and TRBJ2-5, reads SAVISQKPSRDICQRGTSLTIQCQVDSQVTMMFWYRQQPGQSLTLIATANQGSEATYESGFVIDKFPISRPNLTFSTLTVSNMSPEDSSIYLCSVVRTSGRDTQETQYFGPGTRLLVL.

In its sample, this clonotype was seen many times. The chain joins TRBV6-2 or TRBV6-3 to TRBJ2-7, with TRBD2 identical over 7 bases. The CDR3 loop spans 15 amino acids. Per the germline V gene, CDR1 is MNHEY and CDR2 is SVGEGT. V shed 0 bases and J 2 bases; nucleotides not matched to a gene: 4. CDR3 sequence (DNA): TGTGCCAGCAGTTACTCGCGCGGGGGAGCCTACGAGCAGTACTTC. Translating it yields CASSYSRGGAYEQYF.

There are many counts of this clonotype. The chain combines TRBV6-1 with TRBJ1-5; possible D gene TRBD1, 5 bases. The V end lost 7 bases, the J end lost 2 bases, and 15 bases lay between the germline ends. Germline V lookup: CDR1 MNHNS, CDR2 SASEGT. The CDR3 sequence is 15 residues long. The CDR3, as DNA: TGTGCCAGCATGGTCCAGGGTTATGGCAATCAGCCCCAGCATTTT. It is translated as CASMVQGYGNQPQHF.